This T cell receptor beta chain was recovered during a study of neurological immune-mediated disorders. General study points: None of the CDR3 amino acid sequences of expanded clones were shared across subjects, and this suggested private repertoires in all groups.

CDR3 length: 15 amino acids. The V segment lost 0 bases and the J segment 7 bases; nucleotides outside the gene matches: 8. Per germline, CDR1 LGHDT and CDR2 YNNKEL (reference sequence). Ten or more counts support this clonotype. The antigen remains unidentified. TCRdb itself ran the 5' RACE reads through MiXCR, one entry per CDR3 protein. The sample lists tens of thousands of distinct CDR3 sequences; roughly 13% were seen once. This receptor was taken from a woman in her fifties or sixties with HTLV-1-associated myelopathy (HAM/TSP). V usage is TRBV3-1 and J usage is TRBJ2-7; 8 nucleotides match TRBD2. Sequencing input: PBMCs. The CDR3 DNA reads as TGTGCCAGCAGCCAAGATCCAGCGGGAGCAAGGGAGCAGTACTTC. Translation gives CASSQDPAGAREQYF.